These T cell receptor beta chains were read from a single sample in a study of blood T cell repertoires in COVID-19. Data came from immunoSEQ multiplex PCR; TCRdb stores just in-frame clones and leaves some out. Among about 160,000 clones, around 82% were seen once, and the ten largest hold approximately 4%. The specimen was PBMCs or T cells enriched from blood (not recorded which). The receptors were gathered from a woman between 50 and 59 years old in a cohort exposed to, infected with or recovered from COVID-19 (not recorded which). Both conserved end residues are part of each CDR3. D genes are given only for firm matches. Only some rows state a clone size, as once, few, many or a class for expanded clones.

V gene	D gene	J gene	clone size	CDR3 DNA	CDR3 protein
TRBV9	TRBD2	TRBJ2-2	.	TGTGCCAGCAGCCCCCCTAGCGGGGGGGCCGGGGAGCTGTTTTTT	CASSPPSGGAGELFF
TRBV5-4	.	TRBJ2-3	.	TGTGCCAGCAGCTTGGATTCCTCTAGCACAGATACGCAGTATTTT	CASSLDSSSTDTQYF
TRBV7-2	TRBD1	TRBJ1-4	.	TGTGCCAGCAGCTCTTGGACAGGCGATAATGAAAAACTGTTTTTT	CASSSWTGDNEKLFF
TRBV2	TRBD2	TRBJ2-1	once	TGTGCCAGCAGGACTACACTAGCGGGAATCTCCTACAATGAGCAGTTCTTC	CASRTTLAGISYNEQFF
TRBV6-2/TRBV6-3	.	TRBJ2-7	.	TGTGCCAGCAGTTTCCCCGGGGAGCAGTACTTC	CASSFPGEQYF
TRBV27	.	TRBJ2-7	.	TGTGCCAGCAGTTCCCACCCGCCGCACAGGGACGAGCAGTACTTC	CASSSHPPHRDEQYF
TRBV19	.	TRBJ1-4	.	TGTGCCAGTACTCCAGAAGCAACTAATGAAAAACTGTTTTTT	CASTPEATNEKLFF
TRBV9	TRBD1	TRBJ2-5	.	TGTGCCAGCAGCGCCGCGGACAGGGAACAAGAGACCCAGTACTTC	CASSAADREQETQYF
TRBV12-5	TRBD1	TRBJ2-1	.	TGTGCTAGTGGTTCAGGACAGGGTAATATCTATGAGCAGTTCTTC	CASGSGQGNIYEQFF
TRBV3-1/TRBV3-2	TRBD2	TRBJ2-3	.	TGTGCCAGCAGCTATAGCGGGAGCACAGATACGCAGTATTTT	CASSYSGSTDTQYF
TRBV30	.	TRBJ1-5	.	TGTGCCTGGAGTAACGGTGTAAATCAGCCCCAGCATTTT	CAWSNGVNQPQHF
TRBV28	TRBD2	TRBJ2-7	once	TGTGCCAGCAGTTCTCCAAATGGACTAGCGGGAGGAGCTCACCTCTACGAGCAGTACTTC	CASSSPNGLAGGAHLYEQYF
TRBV7-3	.	TRBJ1-1	.	TGTGCCAGCAGCCCACCCGGGGGATATGGGACTGAAGCTTTCTTT	CASSPPGGYGTEAFF
TRBV7-3	TRBD2	TRBJ2-1	.	TGTGCCAGCAGCCTAACTAGCGGGAACTACAATGAGCAGTTCTTC	CASSLTSGNYNEQFF
TRBV12-1	.	TRBJ2-4	.	TGTGCCAGCAGCCACCGACTAGCGGGGGGCGATTTAGCCAAAAACATTCAGTACTTC	CASSHRLAGGDLAKNIQYF
TRBV4-1	TRBD1	TRBJ1-5	.	TGCGCCAGCAGCCACGGTGACAGGGGGATGTATAGCAATCAGCCCCAGCATTTT	CASSHGDRGMYSNQPQHF
TRBV19	.	TRBJ2-7	.	TGTGCCAGTAGTACTCCGGGATATGAGAGCGGCTACGAGCAGTACTTC	CASSTPGYESGYEQYF
TRBV20-1	TRBD1	TRBJ2-1	.	TGCAGTGCTAGTCGGACAGGGTATAACAATGAGCAGTTCTTC	CSASRTGYNNEQFF
TRBV4-2	TRBD2	TRBJ2-3	.	TGTGCCAGCAGCCAAGCAACAGCGGGGGCCACAGATACGCAGTATTTT	CASSQATAGATDTQYF
TRBV6-5	.	TRBJ2-7	once	TGTGCCAGCTCGGGGGACGGCTACGAGCAGTACTTC	CASSGDGYEQYF
TRBV2	TRBD1	TRBJ2-7	once	TGTGCCAGCGGGGGACAGGGACTTGTCTACGAGCAGTACTTC	CASGGQGLVYEQYF
TRBV11-2	TRBD1	TRBJ2-1	.	TGTGCCAGCAGCTGGCAGGGGGCCGCTTACAATGAGCAGTTCTTC	CASSWQGAAYNEQFF
TRBV5-3	.	TRBJ1-2	.	TGTGCCAGAAGCTTGTATATTAGTGAAAAATTCTATGGCTACACCTTC	CARSLYISEKFYGYTF
TRBV5-4	.	TRBJ2-1	.	TGTGCCAGCACCAGCGGACCGAGGAATGAGCAGTTCTTC	CASTSGPRNEQFF
TRBV5-1	TRBD1	TRBJ1-1	.	TGCGCCAGCAGCTCAGGGGGCTCGAACACTGAAGCTTTCTTT	CASSSGGSNTEAFF
TRBV5-1	TRBD2	TRBJ2-7	.	TGCGCCAGCAGCTTGGACGGGGGAGGGCCAAACGAGCAGTACTTC	CASSLDGGGPNEQYF
TRBV5-1	TRBD1	TRBJ1-6	.	TGCGCCAGCAGCTTGGATCCGGGACAGAGCTCCTATAATTCACCCCTCCACTTT	CASSLDPGQSSYNSPLHF
TRBV5-1	.	TRBJ2-6	few	TGCGCCAGCAGCTCCGGGTGGTTGGTCTCCTCTGGGGCCAACGTCCTGACTTTC	CASSSGWLVSSGANVLTF
TRBV5-4	TRBD2	TRBJ2-5	.	TGTGCCAGCAAGGCTAGCGGGGGGGCAGGAGAGGAGACCCAGTACTTC	CASKASGGAGEETQYF
TRBV5-4	TRBD2	TRBJ2-1	.	TGTGCCAGCAGCTTCCCCCGGGCTAGCGGAGGCAATGAGCAGTTCTTC	CASSFPRASGGNEQFF
TRBV4-2	TRBD2	TRBJ2-3	.	TGTGCCAGCAGCCAAGATTTGGCTAGCGGGGGGCAGGTAGATACGCAGTATTTT	CASSQDLASGGQVDTQYF
TRBV27	.	TRBJ1-5	.	TGTGCCAGCAGTCAATACAGCAGGGGTAGCAATCAGCCCCAGCATTTT	CASSQYSRGSNQPQHF
TRBV11-1	TRBD1	TRBJ1-1	.	TGTGCCAGCAGCTTGTACCGGGACAGGGAGGATCGCGAAGCTTTCTTT	CASSLYRDREDREAFF
TRBV7-8	.	TRBJ1-2	.	TGTGCCAGCAGCCTAGAGGGGGTGGGTAACTATGGCTACACCTTC	CASSLEGVGNYGYTF
TRBV5-5	.	TRBJ1-1	.	TGTGCCAGCAACCGCGGGGGAGCAGCTGAAGCTTTCTTT	CASNRGGAAEAFF
TRBV4-2	.	TRBJ2-3	.	TGTGCCAGCAGCCAAGTCTCTGCGGAAACCACAGATACGCAGTATTTT	CASSQVSAETTDTQYF
TRBV27	TRBD1	TRBJ1-2	.	TGTGCCAGCAGTCCAATGACAGGGGTGCATGGCTACACCTTC	CASSPMTGVHGYTF
TRBV28	.	TRBJ2-3	.	TGTGCCAGCAGGGAAGCGGATTTCGGCACAGATACGCAGTATTTT	CASREADFGTDTQYF
TRBV6-5	.	TRBJ2-7	.	TGTGCCAGCCAATTACAGGGATACGAGCAGTACTTC	CASQLQGYEQYF
TRBV28	.	TRBJ1-6	.	TGTGCCACCGCTCCAGCGAGCTCCTATAATTCACCCCTCCACTTT	CATAPASSYNSPLHF
TRBV28	TRBD1	TRBJ1-3	.	TGTGCCAGCAGAAGGACAGGGTATGGAAACACCATATATTTT	CASRRTGYGNTIYF
TRBV4-1	.	TRBJ1-2	.	TGCGCCAGCAGCCAGCCCCCTAAAAGACAGAACTATGGCTACACCTTC	CASSQPPKRQNYGYTF
TRBV19	.	TRBJ1-5	.	TGTGCCAGTAGAGGGGAAGGGGATCAGCCCCAGCATTTT	CASRGEGDQPQHF
TRBV11-3	TRBD2	TRBJ2-1	.	TGTGCCAGCAGCTACTACTCTAGCGGGGGGCTCAATGAGCAGTTCTTC	CASSYYSSGGLNEQFF
TRBV7-2	.	TRBJ2-1	.	TGTGCCAGCAGCTCCGCTTCGGGAACGGAAGGGGAGCAGTTCTTC	CASSSASGTEGEQFF
TRBV27	.	TRBJ1-5	.	TGTGCCAGCAGTTCCCTGGGAGGAGATGCTCAGCCCCAGCATTTT	CASSSLGGDAQPQHF
TRBV27	.	TRBJ2-7	.	TGTGCCAGCAGCCCTTACGAGCAGTACTTC	CASSPYEQYF
TRBV7-6	TRBD1	TRBJ2-1	.	TGTGCCACGACAGGGGGATACGAGCAGTTCTTC	CATTGGYEQFF
TRBV10-3	TRBD2	TRBJ2-7	.	TGTGCCATCAGTGGGGACCGAGCGGGGGTCAGCGAGCAGTACTTC	CAISGDRAGVSEQYF
TRBV19	TRBD1	TRBJ2-5	once	TGTGCCAGTAGTACGACGACAGGGTATGGGGAGACCCAGTACTTC	CASSTTTGYGETQYF
TRBV19	.	TRBJ2-2	.	TGTGCCAGTAGTACGGGGGTAGGCACCGGGGAGCTGTTTTTT	CASSTGVGTGELFF
TRBV24-1	.	TRBJ2-2	.	TGTGCCACCAGTTCCCCGGGACAAAACACCGGGGAGCTGTTTTTT	CATSSPGQNTGELFF
TRBV2	.	TRBJ2-7	once	TGTGCCAGCAGACCTGGACTGCCGCAGGTGGAGGAGCAGTACTTC	CASRPGLPQVEEQYF
TRBV28	TRBD2	TRBJ2-3	.	TGTGCCAGCAGCTCGACTAGCGGGACCCCCACGGGTACGCAGTATTTT	CASSSTSGTPTGTQYF
TRBV27	TRBD1	TRBJ1-4	.	TGTGCCAGCAGTTTATTTGGACAGGCTGAAAAACTGTTTTTT	CASSLFGQAEKLFF
TRBV27	TRBD2	TRBJ2-3	.	TGTGCCAGCAGTTTTATTACATCAGCGGGAGTAGATACGCAGTATTTT	CASSFITSAGVDTQYF
TRBV4-2	.	TRBJ1-5	once	TGTGCCAGCAGCTTTACGAGCGTGAATCGAAATCAGCCCCAGCATTTT	CASSFTSVNRNQPQHF
TRBV6-5	.	TRBJ1-2	.	TGTGCCAGCAGCCAAACACGCGGGGGTTCTGACGGCTACACCTTC	CASSQTRGGSDGYTF
TRBV19	.	TRBJ2-4	.	TGTGCCAGTAGTCGCCGCCCTCTAGGATACGTAGGCGAAAACATTCAGTACTTC	CASSRRPLGYVGENIQYF
TRBV30	.	TRBJ1-2	.	TGTGCCTGGAGTGTACAAAGGGGCCCGACAGCTAACTATGGCTACACCTTC	CAWSVQRGPTANYGYTF